This TCR beta chain was recorded in a study of human thymus T cells. Study-wide findings and caveats: Thymic repertoires of unrelated individuals were reported in related research to overlap highly. Thymic and blood repertoires appeared to carry a bias in their V and J gene usage.

Germline V gene data show CDR1 as SGHAT and CDR2 as FQDESV (reference sequence). This CDR3 has 19 residues. The junction had 17 bases not matched to a gene; V was cut back by 5 bases and J by 3 bases. Sequencing used immunoSEQ multiplex PCR; TCRdb keeps in-frame clones, though not all of them. The sample yields some 130,000 clones, about 93% seen once. With respect to this clone: The antigen is unknown.

Corrective cardiac surgery supplied the resected thymus tissue. Infants, healthy and Finnish, who were having corrective surgery for congenital heart defects served as donors. V usage is TRBV11-1 and J usage is TRBJ2-2; 8 bases agree with TRBD2. The sequence was collected from a boy in the first two years of life with a congenital heart defect but otherwise immunologically healthy. Input material: thymus tissue. In nucleotides, the CDR3 is TGTGCCAGCAGCCGCTTTGTCCCCCTCCCAGCGGGGGACACCGGGGAGCTGTTTTTT. Its protein product is CASSRFVPLPAGDTGELFF.